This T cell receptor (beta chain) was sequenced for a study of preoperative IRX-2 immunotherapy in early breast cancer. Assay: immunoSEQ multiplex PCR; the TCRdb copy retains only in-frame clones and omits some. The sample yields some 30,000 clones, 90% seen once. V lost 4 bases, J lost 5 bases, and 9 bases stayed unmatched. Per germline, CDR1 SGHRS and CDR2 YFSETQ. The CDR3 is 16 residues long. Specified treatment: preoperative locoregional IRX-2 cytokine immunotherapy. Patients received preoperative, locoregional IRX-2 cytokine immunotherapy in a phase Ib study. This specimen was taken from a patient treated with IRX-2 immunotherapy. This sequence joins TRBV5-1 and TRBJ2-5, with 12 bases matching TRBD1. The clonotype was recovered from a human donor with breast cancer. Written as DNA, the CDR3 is TGCGCCAGCAGCCCGTCGGGACAGGGGGCTTGGGAGACCCAGTACTTC. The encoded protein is CASSPSGQGAWETQYF.